Described below is a single T cell receptor (beta chain) sequence and its context. The sample belongs to a study of T cells in Graves' hyperthyroidism and ophthalmopathy. V shed 4 bases, J shed 0 bases, and the junction held 6 bases outside the gene matches. CDR1 is SGHRS and CDR2 is YFSETQ in the germline V gene. The CDR3 covers 15 residues. Uncontrolled infection, other autoimmune disease, pregnancy or lactation barred patients from enrollment. Diagnosis relied on clinical symptoms, serum thyroxine and TRAb, thyroid ultrasound and orbital computed tomography. Researchers amplified the TCR beta CDR3 regions from RNA transcripts. When the TCR CDR3 underwent first-round RT-PCR, the HTBI primer set was used. MiXCR was run by TCRdb on the multiplex PCR reads, yielding one entry per CDR3 protein. This table holds about 570,000 distinct CDR3 sequences, 35% to 55% found once.

The TCR originated in an adult woman with Graves' disease, either hyperthyroidism or ophthalmopathy (not recorded which). Sequencing used peripheral blood or thyroid tissue (not recorded which). The chain joins TRBV5-1 to TRBJ2-5, with 7 bases that match TRBD1. CDR3 amino acids: CASSPPGQHQETQYF. CDR3 DNA: TGCGCCAGCAGCCCACCGGGACAGCACCAAGAGACCCAGTACTTC.